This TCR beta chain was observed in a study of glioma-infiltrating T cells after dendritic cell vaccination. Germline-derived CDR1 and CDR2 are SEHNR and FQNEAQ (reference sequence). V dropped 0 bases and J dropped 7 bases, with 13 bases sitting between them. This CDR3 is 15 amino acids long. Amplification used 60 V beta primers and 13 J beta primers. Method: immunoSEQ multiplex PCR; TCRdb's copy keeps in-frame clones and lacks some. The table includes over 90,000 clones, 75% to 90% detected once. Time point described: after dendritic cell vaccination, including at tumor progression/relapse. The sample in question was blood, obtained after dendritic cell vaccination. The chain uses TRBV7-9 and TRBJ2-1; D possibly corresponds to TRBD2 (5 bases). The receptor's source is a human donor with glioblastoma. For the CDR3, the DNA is TGTGCCAGCAGCTTAGCACGGCTAGCAGGTAATGAGCAGTTCTTC. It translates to CASSLARLAGNEQFF.